This TCR beta chain emerged from a study of OX40 agonist ivuxolimab in advanced cancers. At the level of the study: Each patient was given ivuxolimab into a vein every 2 weeks, at 0.01 to 10 mg/kg.

The assay was immunoSEQ multiplex PCR, and TCRdb's table has in-frame clones only and misses some. The sample has about 110,000 clones; around 93% are singletons. Germline CDR1 reads MNHEY; CDR2 reads SVGAGI. Between the trimmed V and J ends, which lost 6 bases and 2 bases, there was a span of 8 bases. The CDR3 runs 13 residues. This clone has a handful of counts. The chain uses TRBV6-5 and TRBJ1-5, with D possibly TRBD1 on 5 matching bases. The receptor's source is an adult with an advanced solid tumor such as melanoma, head and neck, liver or kidney cancer. This specimen was CD4+ or CD8+ T cells sorted from blood, taken in a trial of the OX40 agonist ivuxolimab. In DNA form, the CDR3 reads TGTGCCAGCAGCCCACAGGGCAATCAGCCCCAGCATTTT. This encodes CASSPQGNQPQHF.